These T cell receptor beta chains were read from a single sample in a study of T-cell reconstitution after alpha-beta-depleted transplantation in children. TCRdb re-derived calls from the PCR reads in MiXCR, one entry per CDR3 protein. Altogether 600,000 to 800,000 distinct CDR3 sequences are present, about 12% being singletons, with the ten largest covering 0.65% to 0.9%. Source: PBMCs, taken before TCRalphabeta/CD19-depleted stem cell transplant. The source is a girl aged 2-10 years with congenital amegakaryocytic thrombocytopenia, due to receive a stem cell transplant. Both conserved end residues are part of each CDR3. The order of the fields is D gene, V gene, J gene, clone size, CDR3 protein, CDR3 DNA. D genes are given only for firm matches. The listing skips clone size in some rows; elsewhere it reads once, few, many or a size class.

>TRBD2|TRBV20-1|TRBJ2-7|few
CSARVAGEPGDEQYF
TGCAGTGCTAGAGTAGCGGGAGAACCAGGCGACGAGCAGTACTTC
>TRBD2|TRBV10-3|TRBJ2-2|many
CAISVLAANTGELFF
TGTGCCATCAGTGTACTAGCGGCGAACACCGGGGAGCTGTTTTTT
>.|TRBV12-3/TRBV12-4|TRBJ2-7|.
CASSFWKGQTYDEQYF
TGTGCCAGCAGTTTCTGGAAAGGCCAAACTTACGACGAGCAGTACTTC
>TRBD2|TRBV20-1|TRBJ2-7|once
CSARDEVAGDYEQYF
TGCAGTGCTAGAGATGAGGTAGCGGGAGACTACGAGCAGTACTTC
>.|TRBV20-1|TRBJ2-2|many
CSARKDGYTGELFF
TGCAGTGCTAGAAAAGACGGTTACACCGGGGAGCTGTTTTTT
>.|TRBV5-1|TRBJ1-1|.
CASSLLNPQGSNTEAFF
TGCGCCAGCAGCTTGCTGAATCCACAGGGATCGAACACTGAAGCTTTCTTT
>.|TRBV27|TRBJ2-7|few
CASQDVNSYEQYF
TGTGCCAGCCAAGACGTAAACTCCTACGAGCAGTACTTC
>TRBD1|TRBV12-3/TRBV12-4|TRBJ2-6|.
CASSAGQGLGSGANVLTF
TGTGCCAGCAGCGCCGGACAGGGTCTCGGCTCTGGGGCCAACGTCCTGACTTTC
>TRBD1|TRBV14|TRBJ2-7|.
CASSQDFGQGVNEQYF
TGTGCCAGCAGCCAAGATTTTGGACAGGGGGTAAACGAGCAGTACTTC
>.|TRBV5-5|TRBJ1-4|.
CASSLGGGDNERLFF
TGTGCCAGCAGCTTAGGAGGGGGGGATAATGAAAGACTGTTTTTT
>.|TRBV20-1|TRBJ1-1|few
CSAQTADPNTEAFF
TGCAGTGCTCAAACCGCTGACCCGAACACTGAAGCTTTCTTT
>.|TRBV7-2|TRBJ2-1|few
CASSLGGGTEQFF
TGTGCCAGCAGCTTAGGTGGGGGTACGGAGCAGTTCTTC
>TRBD2|TRBV6-5|TRBJ2-7|many
CASSYRASGSYEQYF
TGTGCCAGCAGTTACAGGGCTAGCGGCTCCTACGAGCAGTACTTC
>TRBD2|TRBV19|TRBJ2-3|.
CASSMRLAGGIDTQYF
TGTGCCAGTAGTATGAGACTAGCGGGAGGGATAGATACGCAGTATTTT
>.|TRBV7-6|TRBJ2-1|few
CASSSSGTGFNEQFF
TGTGCCAGCAGCTCCTCTGGGACGGGCTTCAATGAGCAGTTCTTC
>.|TRBV29-1|TRBJ1-5|.
CSVRTRGTVQPQHF
TGCAGCGTCCGCACTCGGGGCACCGTTCAGCCCCAGCATTTT
>.|TRBV10-3|TRBJ2-1|many
CAISEEKRNEQFF
TGTGCCATCAGTGAGGAGAAGCGGAATGAGCAGTTCTTC
>TRBD1|TRBV28|TRBJ2-4|few
CATQRETGGKNIQYF
TGTGCCACCCAGAGAGAGACAGGGGGGAAAAACATTCAGTACTTC
>.|TRBV14|TRBJ2-5|many
CASSHTKETQYF
TGTGCCAGCAGCCACACCAAAGAGACCCAGTACTTC
>.|TRBV10-2|TRBJ2-1|many
CASSEYRRNEQFF
TGCGCCAGCAGTGAGTATCGGCGCAATGAGCAGTTCTTC
>TRBD1|TRBV12-3/TRBV12-4|TRBJ2-2|many
CASSQGAGELFF
TGTGCCAGCAGTCAGGGGGCCGGGGAGCTGTTTTTT
>TRBD1|TRBV20-1|TRBJ2-7|many
CSARLTSGTGTYEQYF
TGCAGTGCTAGACTCACTTCCGGGACAGGGACCTACGAGCAGTACTTC
>TRBD2|TRBV10-3|TRBJ2-7|many
CAIIRTSGRTIYEQYF
TGTGCCATCATTCGGACTAGCGGGAGGACAATCTACGAGCAGTACTTC
>TRBD1|TRBV5-1|TRBJ1-1|few
CASSGTTGRGTEAFF
TGCGCCAGCAGCGGGACGACAGGGAGGGGCACTGAAGCTTTCTTT
>TRBD1|TRBV4-2|TRBJ1-3|.
CASSLSGTGYGNTIYF
TGTGCCAGCAGCCTCTCCGGGACAGGGTACGGAAACACCATATATTTT
>.|TRBV5-8|TRBJ2-6|few
CASSLALTFSGANVLTF
TGTGCCAGCAGCTTGGCCTTAACTTTCTCTGGGGCCAACGTCCTGACTTTC
>.|TRBV3-1|TRBJ1-6|few
CASSQDGIYNSPLHF
TGTGCCAGCAGCCAGGACGGAATTTATAATTCACCCCTCCACTTT
>TRBD2|TRBV7-9|TRBJ2-1|many
CASTLTSGSLYEQFF
TGTGCCAGCACGCTAACTAGCGGGAGTCTCTATGAGCAGTTCTTC
>.|TRBV5-5|TRBJ1-1|.
CASSRTAGGDAFF
TGTGCCAGCAGTCGAACCGCCGGAGGGGATGCTTTCTTT
>TRBD2|TRBV5-1|TRBJ2-2|few
CASSRQGLAGSVGNTGELFF
TGCGCCAGCAGCAGGCAGGGACTAGCGGGTTCCGTCGGGAACACCGGGGAGCTGTTTTTT